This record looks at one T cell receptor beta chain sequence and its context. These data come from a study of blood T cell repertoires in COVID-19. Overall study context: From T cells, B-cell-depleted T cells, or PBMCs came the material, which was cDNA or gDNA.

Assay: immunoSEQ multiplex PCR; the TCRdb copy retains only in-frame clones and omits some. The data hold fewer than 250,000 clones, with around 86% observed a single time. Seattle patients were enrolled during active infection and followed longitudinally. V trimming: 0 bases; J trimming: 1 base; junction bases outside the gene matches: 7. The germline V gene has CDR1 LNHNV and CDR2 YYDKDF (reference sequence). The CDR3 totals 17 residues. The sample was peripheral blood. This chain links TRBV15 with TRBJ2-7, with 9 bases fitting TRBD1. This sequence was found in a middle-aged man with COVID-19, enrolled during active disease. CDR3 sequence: CATSRDLFGTGSYEQYF. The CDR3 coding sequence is TGTGCCACCAGCAGAGATCTTTTTGGGACAGGGTCCTACGAGCAGTACTTC.